This TCR beta chain was sequenced for a study of cytomegalovirus exposure and HLA in healthy donors. This CDR3 spans 15 amino acids. Germline trimming cut 1 base from V and 1 base from J; bases unmatched to any gene: 2. Per the germline V gene, CDR1 is MGHDK and CDR2 is SYGVNS. Both 60 Vbeta primers and 13 Jbeta primers went into the PCR. Only in-frame clones appear in the TCRdb table, and some are missing; sequencing was by immunoSEQ multiplex PCR. Among 150,000 to 200,000 clones listed, 70% to 80% were seen once. Input material: PBMCs. The chain employs TRBV25-1 and TRBJ2-3; the match to TRBD1 covers 7 bases. The sequence was obtained from a woman aged 45-59 years in good health and CMV-seronegative. CDR3 amino acids: CASSESGQGTDTQYF. The CDR3 region has the DNA TGTGCCAGCAGTGAATCCGGACAGGGCACAGATACGCAGTATTTT.